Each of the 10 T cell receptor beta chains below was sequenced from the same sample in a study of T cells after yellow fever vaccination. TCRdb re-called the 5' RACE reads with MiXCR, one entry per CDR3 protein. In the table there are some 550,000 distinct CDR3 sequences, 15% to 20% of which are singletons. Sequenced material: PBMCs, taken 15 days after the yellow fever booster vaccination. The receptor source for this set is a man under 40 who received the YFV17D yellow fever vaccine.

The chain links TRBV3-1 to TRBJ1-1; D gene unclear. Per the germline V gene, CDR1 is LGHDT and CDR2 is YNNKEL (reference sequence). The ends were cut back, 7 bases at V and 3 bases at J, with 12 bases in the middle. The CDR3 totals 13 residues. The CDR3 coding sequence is TGTGCCAGCACCCGCGGGGTGTACACTGAAGCTTTCTTT. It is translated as CASTRGVYTEAFF.

The CDR3 DNA follows: TGTGCCAGCAGCGTCGCTGCAGGGGGCTCGACGTACGAGCAGTACTTC. Translating gives CASSVAAGGSTYEQYF. The rearrangement joins TRBV9 to TRBJ2-7, with TRBD1 identical over 8 bases. CDR3 size: 16 residues. Germline V gene sequence: CDR1 SGDLS, CDR2 YYNGEE. V gave up 2 bases and J gave up 4 bases; unmatched junction bases: 11.

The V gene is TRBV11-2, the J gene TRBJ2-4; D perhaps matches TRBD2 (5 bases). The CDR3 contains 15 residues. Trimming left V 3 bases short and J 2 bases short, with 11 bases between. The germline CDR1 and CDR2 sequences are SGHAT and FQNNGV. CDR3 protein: CASSFADGTKNIQYF. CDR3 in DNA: TGTGCCAGCAGCTTTGCAGACGGGACCAAAAACATTCAGTACTTC.

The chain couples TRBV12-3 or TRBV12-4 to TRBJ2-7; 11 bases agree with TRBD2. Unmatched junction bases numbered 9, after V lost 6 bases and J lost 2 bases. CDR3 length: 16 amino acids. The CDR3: CASRYSGRVSTYEQYF. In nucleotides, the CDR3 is TGTGCCAGCAGATATAGCGGGAGGGTTTCCACCTACGAGCAGTACTTC.

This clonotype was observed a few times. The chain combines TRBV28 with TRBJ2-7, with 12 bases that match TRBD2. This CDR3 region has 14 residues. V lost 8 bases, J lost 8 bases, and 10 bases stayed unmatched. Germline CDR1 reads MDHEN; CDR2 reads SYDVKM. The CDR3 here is CASSSGRASSQQYF. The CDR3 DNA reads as TGTGCCAGCTCTAGCGGGAGGGCCTCTTCTCAGCAGTACTTC.

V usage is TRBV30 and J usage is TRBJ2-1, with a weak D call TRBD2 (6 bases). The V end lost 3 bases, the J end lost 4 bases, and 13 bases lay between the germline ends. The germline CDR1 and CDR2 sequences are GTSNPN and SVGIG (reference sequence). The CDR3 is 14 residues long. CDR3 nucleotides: TGTGCCTGGAGAAAAAGCGGGCCTTACAATGAGCAGTTCTTC. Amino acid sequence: CAWRKSGPYNEQFF. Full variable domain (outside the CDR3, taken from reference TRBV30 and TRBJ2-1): SQTIHQWPATLVQPVGSPLSLECTVEGTSNPNLYWYRQAAGRGLQLLFYSVGIGQISSEVPQNLSASRPQDRQFILSSKKLLLSDSGFYLCAWRKSGPYNEQFFGPGTRLTVL.

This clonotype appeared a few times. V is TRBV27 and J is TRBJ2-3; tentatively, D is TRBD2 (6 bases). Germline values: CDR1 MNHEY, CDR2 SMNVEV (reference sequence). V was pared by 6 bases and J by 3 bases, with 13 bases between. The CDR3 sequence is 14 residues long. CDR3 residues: CASREGSPTDTQYF. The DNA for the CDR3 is TGTGCCAGCAGGGAGGGCAGCCCGACAGATACGCAGTATTTT.

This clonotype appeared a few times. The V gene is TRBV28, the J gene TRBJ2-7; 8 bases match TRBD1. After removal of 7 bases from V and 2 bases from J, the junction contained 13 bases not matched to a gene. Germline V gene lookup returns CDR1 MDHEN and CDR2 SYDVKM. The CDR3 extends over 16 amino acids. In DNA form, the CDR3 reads TGTGCCAGCACCAGGCTCGGGACAGGAGGGGCCTACGAGCAGTACTTC. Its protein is CASTRLGTGGAYEQYF.

In DNA, the CDR3 is TGTGCCATCAGTCCGGACAGGGGGCTTCGGTACTTC. Translation: CAISPDRGLRYF. The chain uses TRBV10-3 and TRBJ2-7, with 11 bases identical to TRBD1. CDR1 is ENHRY, CDR2 SYGVKD, per germline. J was trimmed by 12 bases and V by 5 bases; bases with no gene match: 6. The CDR3 totals 12 residues.

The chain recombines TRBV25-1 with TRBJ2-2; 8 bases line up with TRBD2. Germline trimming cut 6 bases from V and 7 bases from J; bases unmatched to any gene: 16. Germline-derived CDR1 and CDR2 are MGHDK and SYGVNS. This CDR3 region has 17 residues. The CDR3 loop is CASSNFGLALGGGELFF. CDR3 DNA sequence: TGTGCCAGCAGCAACTTTGGACTAGCCTTAGGGGGCGGGGAGCTGTTTTTT. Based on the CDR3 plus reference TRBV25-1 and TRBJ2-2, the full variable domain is EADIYQTPRYLVIGTGKKITLECSQTMGHDKMYWYQQDPGMELHLIHYSYGVNSTEKGDLSSESTVSRIRTEHFPLTLESARPSHTSQYLCASSNFGLALGGGELFFGEGSRLTVL.